A selection of T cell receptor beta chains follows, all from one sample in a study of Graves' ophthalmopathy and Graves' hyperthyroidism. TCRdb itself ran the multiplex PCR reads through MiXCR, one entry per CDR3 protein. The data contain some 520,000 distinct CDR3 sequences, approximately 14% of them singletons. Sample: blood. These receptors all stem from a woman under 40 with Graves' ophthalmopathy. The CDR3 runs from the conserved cysteine through the conserved F or W. The order of the fields is clone size, V gene, D gene, J gene, CDR3 DNA, CDR3 protein. D genes are given only for firm matches. Clone size, where shown, is once, few, many, or a class for clones that have expanded.

size: many
V: TRBV12-3/TRBV12-4
D: TRBD1
J: TRBJ1-1
DNA: TGTGCCAGCAGCCAGGGGGCCCCAGCTTTCTTT
CDR3: CASSQGAPAFF

size: -
V: TRBV12-3/TRBV12-4
D: TRBD1
J: TRBJ2-5
DNA: TGTGCCAGCAGTTTAATAACAGGGGGGGAGACCCAGTACTTC
CDR3: CASSLITGGETQYF

size: many
V: TRBV4-1
D: TRBD1
J: TRBJ1-5
DNA: TGCGCCAGCAGCCTCTCGGACAGGGATAGCAATCAGCCCCAGCATTTT
CDR3: CASSLSDRDSNQPQHF

size: few
V: TRBV4-1
D: TRBD2
J: TRBJ2-2
DNA: TGCGCCAGCAGCCACTTCTTTGGCGGGGGGTTTGACGGGGAGCTGTTTTTT
CDR3: CASSHFFGGGFDGELFF

size: many
V: TRBV12-3/TRBV12-4
D: -
J: TRBJ1-5
DNA: TGTGCCAGCAGTTTAGAAGGGATAGGTCCTAATCAGCCCCAGCATTTT
CDR3: CASSLEGIGPNQPQHF

size: -
V: TRBV30
D: -
J: TRBJ1-2
DNA: TGTGCCTGGAGTGTAAACAGCCTCTATGGCTACACCTTC
CDR3: CAWSVNSLYGYTF

size: many
V: TRBV11-2
D: -
J: TRBJ1-3
DNA: TGTGCCAGCAGCAGCTCCCCCGGAAACACCATATATTTT
CDR3: CASSSSPGNTIYF

size: many
V: TRBV4-2
D: -
J: TRBJ2-6
DNA: TGTGCCAGCAGCCAATGGGAGACCCCGACGGCCAACGTCCTGACTTTC
CDR3: CASSQWETPTANVLTF

size: -
V: TRBV15
D: -
J: TRBJ1-1
DNA: TGTGCCACCAGCGCGAGGGGAGACACTGAAGCTTTCTTT
CDR3: CATSARGDTEAFF

size: many
V: TRBV10-3
D: -
J: TRBJ1-2
DNA: TGTGCCATCAGTAGGTCGACAGGTGGTAGGTGGAACTATGGCTACACCTTC
CDR3: CAISRSTGGRWNYGYTF

size: many
V: TRBV27
D: TRBD1
J: TRBJ2-7
DNA: TGTGCCAGCGCCAGGACAGGGGCCTACGAGCAGTACTTC
CDR3: CASARTGAYEQYF

size: many
V: TRBV28
D: TRBD1
J: TRBJ2-2
DNA: TGTGCCAGCATCTCGGGACAGGGCACCGGGGAGCTGTTTTTT
CDR3: CASISGQGTGELFF

size: few
V: TRBV6-5
D: -
J: TRBJ1-1
DNA: TGTGCCAGCAGTTACATGGACAGATCGGAGACTGAAGCTTTCTTT
CDR3: CASSYMDRSETEAFF

size: many
V: TRBV20-1
D: -
J: TRBJ2-5
DNA: TGCAGTGCTAGAGAGGCCGGTGGAGAGACCCAGTACTTC
CDR3: CSAREAGGETQYF

size: few
V: TRBV28
D: TRBD2
J: TRBJ2-6
DNA: TGTGCCAGCAGTTGGGGCGGGGGGCCTGGGGCCAACGTCCTGACTTTC
CDR3: CASSWGGGPGANVLTF

size: -
V: TRBV7-2
D: -
J: TRBJ2-7
DNA: TGTGCCAGCAGAGTAACGGGGGCCACCTTTTACGAGCAGTACTTC
CDR3: CASRVTGATFYEQYF

size: many
V: TRBV4-1
D: TRBD1
J: TRBJ2-5
DNA: TGCGCCAGCAGCCTGACAGGGGACGAGACCCAGTACTTC
CDR3: CASSLTGDETQYF

size: many
V: TRBV11-1
D: TRBD2
J: TRBJ2-4
DNA: TGTGCCAGCAGCTCTCCGATGACTAGCCGGGGCAAAAACATTCAGTACTTC
CDR3: CASSSPMTSRGKNIQYF

size: -
V: TRBV24-1
D: -
J: TRBJ1-1
DNA: TGTGCCACCAGTGACTCAACCACCGGGTCCCTCGGGCAAGCTTTCTTT
CDR3: CATSDSTTGSLGQAFF

size: many
V: TRBV28
D: -
J: TRBJ1-5
DNA: TGTGCCAGCAGCCTTCTTTTGGGGCGAACCGGGGAACAGCCCCAGCATTTT
CDR3: CASSLLLGRTGEQPQHF

size: many
V: TRBV6-1
D: -
J: TRBJ1-5
DNA: TGTGCCAGCAGCCCCTCGCGGGACCCAGCTATTCAGCCCCAGCATTTT
CDR3: CASSPSRDPAIQPQHF

size: -
V: TRBV6-1
D: -
J: TRBJ2-2
DNA: TGTGCCACCACGACAGTCTACACCGGGGAGCTGTTTTTT
CDR3: CATTTVYTGELFF

size: many
V: TRBV3-1
D: -
J: TRBJ1-1
DNA: TGTGCCAGCAACGGAAAGGGTGGTGGAACTGAAGCTTTCTTT
CDR3: CASNGKGGGTEAFF

size: many
V: TRBV6-5
D: -
J: TRBJ1-2
DNA: TGTGCCAGCAGTTACTCAGCCCCACTGGATGGCTACACCTTC
CDR3: CASSYSAPLDGYTF

size: many
V: TRBV11-2
D: TRBD2
J: TRBJ2-7
DNA: TGTGCCAGCAGCCCCGGGACTAGCGGAAGCCGATTATCCTACGAGCAGTACTTC
CDR3: CASSPGTSGSRLSYEQYF

size: many
V: TRBV2
D: TRBD1
J: TRBJ1-5
DNA: TGTGCCAGCAGTGGGGACAGGGCCAGCAATCAGCCCCAGCATTTT
CDR3: CASSGDRASNQPQHF

size: many
V: TRBV30
D: -
J: TRBJ1-5
DNA: TGTGCCTGGAGTCTTGGGGAGGGTTCGCAGCCCCAGCATTTT
CDR3: CAWSLGEGSQPQHF